These 18 T cell receptor beta chains came from one sample sequenced in a study of blood T cell repertoires in COVID-19. Sequencing used immunoSEQ multiplex PCR; TCRdb keeps in-frame clones, though not all of them. The sample includes 150,000 to 200,000 clones, approximately 85% of them seen just once. The sample taken for sequencing was peripheral blood. The receptors come from an older man with COVID-19, enrolled during active disease.

As DNA, the CDR3 is TGTGCCAGCAGCCGCGAGACTAGCGCCGGCTCCTACGAGCAGTACTTC. The encoded protein is CASSRETSAGSYEQYF. V is TRBV14 and J is TRBJ2-7; 8 bases are a match to TRBD2. There are 16 residues in the CDR3. Unmatched junction bases numbered 8, after V lost 4 bases and J lost 0 bases. Germline loops: CDR1 SGHDN, CDR2 FVKESK.

The rearrangement joins TRBV6-5 to TRBJ1-1; D is unclear. There are 13 residues in the CDR3. CDR1 is MNHEY and CDR2 is SVGAGI in the germline V gene. Trimming removed 6 bases at V and 4 bases at J, with 12 bases between. The CDR3 sequence: CASRAPGGTEAFF. CDR3 nucleotide sequence: TGTGCCAGCAGGGCCCCCGGAGGCACTGAAGCTTTCTTT.

The rearrangement links TRBV2 to TRBJ2-1, with 8 bases identical to TRBD2. Per germline, CDR1 SNHLY and CDR2 FYNNEI. The CDR3 has 15 residues. J lost 11 bases, V lost 4 bases, and 13 bases had no gene match. CDR3 sequence: CASSGPLAGRDKQFF. For the CDR3, the DNA is TGTGCCAGCAGTGGCCCTTTAGCGGGGAGAGATAAGCAGTTCTTC.

The chain uses TRBV6-1 and TRBJ1-5; D is possibly TRBD1 (6 bases). Germline-derived CDR1 and CDR2 are MNHNS and SASEGT. The CDR3 loop spans 16 amino acids. Trimming removed 4 bases at V and 5 bases at J, with 18 bases between. CDR3 amino acids: CASSVGRWGRDQPQHF. The CDR3 DNA sequence: TGTGCCAGCAGTGTCGGAAGGTGGGGGCGCGATCAGCCCCAGCATTTT.

This rearrangement joins TRBV3-1 (or the pseudogene TRBV3-2) to TRBJ2-7; 7 bases match TRBD2. CDR3 length: 14 residues. Germline CDR1 and CDR2: LGHDT and YNNKEL (reference sequence). After removal of 4 bases from V and 0 bases from J, the junction contained 3 bases not matched to a gene. The CDR3 sequence is CASSRLAGSYEQYF. The DNA for the CDR3 is TGTGCCAGCAGCCGACTAGCCGGCTCCTACGAGCAGTACTTC.

The chain has TRBV9 and TRBJ2-4; possibly TRBD2 for D (5 bases). Trimming took 6 bases from V and 7 from J, leaving 17 bases between them. Germline-derived CDR1 and CDR2 are SGDLS and YYNGEE. The CDR3 length is 14 residues. CDR3: CASNQEGSSNIQYF. In DNA, the CDR3 is TGTGCCAGCAACCAAGAGGGTTCCAGCAACATTCAGTACTTC.

The chain couples TRBV5-1 to TRBJ2-2; TRBD1 might be the D (5 bases). CDR1 is SGHRS, CDR2 YFSETQ, per germline. CDR3 length: 17 amino acids. Trimming removed 2 bases from V and 5 bases from J, with 19 bases in between. This chain's CDR3 is CASSFVGSGARTGELFF. The CDR3 DNA follows: TGCGCCAGCAGCTTCGTAGGTAGTGGGGCGCGGACCGGGGAGCTGTTTTTT.

This chain joins TRBV19 and TRBJ1-1, with a possible D match to TRBD1 (5 bases). V was cut by 11 bases and J by 1 base, with 23 bases left in between. This CDR3 is built from 16 residues. Germline V gene data show CDR1 as LNHDA and CDR2 as SQIVND (reference sequence). CDR3 region: CASRSRVQPSNTEAFF. The CDR3 DNA is TGTGCCTCTAGGAGCAGGGTCCAACCTTCGAACACTGAAGCTTTCTTT.

V and J are TRBV2 and TRBJ1-2; D remains ambiguous. CDR3 length: 14 residues. Trimming took 8 bases from V and 2 from J, leaving 15 bases between them. Looked up from germline, CDR1 is SNHLY and CDR2 is FYNNEI. CDR3 DNA: TGTGCCAGCCGCCTCCGTAACATAAACTATGGCTACACCTTC. Translating gives CASRLRNINYGYTF.

The chain is built from TRBV27 and TRBJ1-5; 7 nucleotides match TRBD1. Germline trimming cut 4 bases from V and 4 bases from J; bases unmatched to any gene: 7. CDR3 length: 15 residues. Looked up from germline, CDR1 is MNHEY and CDR2 is SMNVEV (reference sequence). CDR3 residues: CASSSIHRGNQPQHF. The CDR3 DNA follows: TGTGCCAGCAGTTCAATCCACAGGGGTAATCAGCCCCAGCATTTT.

The chain links TRBV2 to TRBJ1-2, with 7 bases identical to TRBD1. V lost 6 bases, J lost 8 bases, and 9 bases stayed unmatched. Germline lookup yields CDR1 SNHLY and CDR2 FYNNEI. There are 13 residues in the CDR3. The CDR3 loop is CASSLPGGRGYTF. The CDR3 nucleotides are TGTGCCAGCAGCCTGCCAGGGGGAAGGGGCTACACCTTC. Full variable domain (rest looked up from reference TRBV2 and TRBJ1-2): EPEVTQTPSHQVTQMGQEVILRCVPISNHLYFYWYRQILGQKVEFLVSFYNNEISEKSEIFDDQFSVERPDGSNFTLKIRSTKLEDSAMYFCASSLPGGRGYTFGSGTRLTVV.

V usage is TRBV19 and J usage is TRBJ1-5; no clear D. The V end lost 3 bases, the J end lost 3 bases, and 12 bases lay between the germline ends. The V gene's germline CDR1 is LNHDA and CDR2 SQIVND (reference sequence). The CDR3 totals 15 residues. The CDR3 bases are TGTGCCAGTAGTATGGCGGGAGCGGCCAATCAGCCCCAGCATTTT. It codes for CASSMAGAANQPQHF.

This clone was seen a single time. The genes are TRBV7-6 and TRBJ1-1; 9 bases match TRBD1. V gave up 6 bases and J gave up 4 bases; unmatched junction bases: 15. Germline-derived CDR1 and CDR2 are SGHVS and FNYEAQ. The CDR3 runs to 17 residues. Here the CDR3 DNA reads TGTGCCAGCAGTCCAAAAGGGACAGGGCCGCGCGGCACTGAAGCTTTCTTT. Its translation: CASSPKGTGPRGTEAFF.

This clone appeared a few times. This chain links TRBV6-1 with TRBJ2-7, with TRBD1 identical over 12 bases. The CDR3 has 17 residues. The J segment lost 4 bases and the V segment lost 3 bases, leaving 10 bases of the junction unmatched. CDR1 and CDR2 from the germline V gene are MNHNS and SASEGT. Here the CDR3 DNA reads TGTGCCAGCAGTGATCCAAACCGGGACAGGGGGCTATACGAGCAGTACTTC. Translation gives CASSDPNRDRGLYEQYF.

This clone has only a few counts. V gene TRBV28 combines with J gene TRBJ1-1; D uncertain. Per germline, CDR1 MDHEN and CDR2 SYDVKM. V shed 8 bases and J shed 1 base, with 11 bases lying between them. This CDR3 has 13 amino acids. Here the CDR3 DNA reads TGTGCCAGCTCCGGGGTGGGGAACACTGAAGCTTTCTTT. Its protein product is CASSGVGNTEAFF. Together with reference TRBV28 and TRBJ1-1, the CDR3 gives the full variable domain: DVKVTQSSRYLVKRTGEKVFLECVQDMDHENMFWYRQDPGLGLRLIYFSYDVKMKEKGDIPEGYSVSREKKERFSLILESASTNQTSMYLCASSGVGNTEAFFGQGTRLTVV.

The chain recombines TRBV29-1 with TRBJ2-1, with D possibly being TRBD1 (5 bases). The CDR3 runs to 13 residues. Germline V gives CDR1 SQVTM, CDR2 ANQGSEA. Trimming removed 2 bases from V and 3 bases from J, with 8 bases in between. Here the CDR3 DNA reads TGCAGCGTTGAACAGGGCAACTACAATGAGCAGTTCTTC. This sequence encodes CSVEQGNYNEQFF.

The chain carries TRBV7-2 and TRBJ1-1; D gene unclear. The CDR3 totals 13 residues. The germline V gene encodes CDR1 SGHTA and CDR2 FQGNSA. With 2 bases removed from V and 1 base from J, the gap between germline ends came to 5 bases. The chain's CDR3 is CASSLLPNTEAFF. The CDR3 DNA reads TGTGCCAGCAGCTTACTACCGAACACTGAAGCTTTCTTT.

The CDR3 DNA is TGTGCCAGCAGTCCGGGGACTAGCGGGGGGGGAGAGACCCAGTACTTC. Protein: CASSPGTSGGGETQYF. The chain recombines TRBV27 with TRBJ2-5; 16 bases match TRBD2. The junction had 4 bases not matched to a gene; V was cut back by 5 bases and J by 4 bases. This CDR3 spans 16 amino acids. Per the germline V gene, CDR1 is MNHEY and CDR2 is SMNVEV (reference sequence).